This T cell receptor beta chain appears in the sequencing data of a study of blood T cell repertoires in COVID-19. Study details: Italy, Spain and the United States were the sources of the convalescent and acute COVID-19 samples. PBMCs, B-cell-depleted T cells, or T cells were the source of the cDNA or gDNA that made up the material.

Original processing notes: The authors estimated nucleated cell counts from reference gene primer amplification. The table came from immunoSEQ multiplex PCR; TCRdb's copy has only in-frame clones and leaves some out. The V and J calls and clone size are taken from that table; D and trimming were inferred from the DNA. The sample comprises roughly 120,000 clones, 85% to 90% of which are singletons, and 3.5% to 4% rests with the top ten. Germline V gene lookup returns CDR1 LNHDA and CDR2 SQIVND (reference sequence). There are 15 residues in the CDR3. With V trimmed by 5 bases and J by 2 bases, 5 bases remained unmatched. Patients from Seattle were sampled longitudinally, starting during active infection.

This clonotype was obtained from a woman in her sixties with COVID-19, enrolled during active disease. The gene calls are TRBV19 and TRBJ1-1; the match to TRBD1 covers 10 bases. Sequencing used peripheral blood. CDR3 bases: TGTGCCAGTAGTTTCCGGGACAGGGGAAACACTGAAGCTTTCTTT. This encodes CASSFRDRGNTEAFF.